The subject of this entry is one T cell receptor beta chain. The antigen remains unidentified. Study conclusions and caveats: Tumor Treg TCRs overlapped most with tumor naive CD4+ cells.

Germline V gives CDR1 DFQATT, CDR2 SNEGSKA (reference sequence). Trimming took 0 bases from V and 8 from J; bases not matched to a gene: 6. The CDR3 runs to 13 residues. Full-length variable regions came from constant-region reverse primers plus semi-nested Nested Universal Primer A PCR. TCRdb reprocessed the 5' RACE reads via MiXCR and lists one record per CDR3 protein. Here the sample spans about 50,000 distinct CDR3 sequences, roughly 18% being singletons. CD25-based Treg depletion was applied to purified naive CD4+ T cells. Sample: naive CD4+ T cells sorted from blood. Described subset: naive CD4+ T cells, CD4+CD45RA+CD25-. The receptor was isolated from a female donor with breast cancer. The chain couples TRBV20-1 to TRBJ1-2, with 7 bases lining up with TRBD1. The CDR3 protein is CSAREATGRGYTF. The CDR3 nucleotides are TGCAGTGCTAGAGAGGCGACAGGGAGAGGCTACACCTTC.